The T cell receptor (beta chain) described here comes from a study of long-term antiretroviral therapy in people with HIV. Points from the study as a whole: Diversity went up after ART and still fell short of transplant donor controls.

With 0 bases removed from V and 3 bases from J, the gap between germline ends came to 15 bases. Germline V CDR1 and CDR2: MNHEY, SVGAGI. This CDR3 contains 16 residues. Run at survey level, the immunoSEQ assay was version v3.0. Generated by immunoSEQ multiplex PCR, the TCRdb table keeps only in-frame clones and is missing some. The sample holds approximately 19,000 clones, more than 65% seen once. On this clone itself: Its cognate antigen is unknown.

Material: unsorted PBMCs, obtained at the start of antiretroviral therapy, before treatment. The clonotype was recovered from a man aged 18 to 35 with HIV. The chain combines TRBV6-5 with TRBJ2-7; D is ambiguous. As DNA, the CDR3 is TGTGCCAGCAGTTACTCGATGGGCAGGCGAAACTACGAGCAGTACTTC. Encoded protein: CASSYSMGRRNYEQYF.